Below are 10 T cell receptor beta chains sequenced from a single sample in a study of tumour-infiltrating T cells in Burkitt lymphoma. Produced via immunoSEQ multiplex PCR; TCRdb's table is partial and in-frame only. The repertoire holds roughly 15,000 clones, with 75% as singletons. What was sequenced was tumor tissue. These receptors were taken from a human donor with diffuse large B-cell lymphoma.

The genes are TRBV28 and TRBJ2-1, with 11 bases identical to TRBD2. The germline V gene has CDR1 MDHEN and CDR2 SYDVKM. The CDR3 is made up of 17 amino acids. V lost 2 bases to trimming and J lost 8 bases; unmatched junction nucleotides: 11. CDR3 region: CASSLRGSGRAGYEQFF. As DNA, the CDR3 is TGTGCCAGCAGTTTACGGGGTAGCGGGAGGGCCGGGTATGAGCAGTTCTTC.

The chain recombines TRBV6-1 with TRBJ1-5; D is undetermined. This CDR3 comprises 14 residues. The V and J ends lost 1 base and 2 bases respectively, with 6 bases between them. The V gene's germline CDR1 is MNHNS and CDR2 SASEGT. CDR3 residues: CASSEGWGNQPQHF. Here the CDR3 DNA reads TGTGCCAGCAGTGAAGGGTGGGGCAATCAGCCCCAGCATTTT.

The V call is TRBV10-1, the J call TRBJ2-1; 10 bases are shared with TRBD2. Trimming took 3 bases from V and 4 from J; bases not matched to a gene: 6. Germline lookup yields CDR1 WNHNN and CDR2 SYGVQD (reference sequence). The CDR3 runs 16 residues. CDR3: CASSDSTSGKYNEQFF. CDR3 coding DNA: TGCGCCAGCAGTGACTCCACTAGCGGGAAATACAATGAGCAGTTCTTC.

This chain uses TRBV5-1 with TRBJ1-1, with 7 nucleotides matching TRBD1. The V and J ends lost 0 bases and 8 bases, in that order; junction bases with no gene match: 4. The germline V gene has CDR1 SGHRS and CDR2 YFSETQ. The CDR3 has 13 residues. CDR3 in amino acids: CASSLGRGLEAFF. CDR3 nucleotides: TGCGCCAGCAGCTTGGGAAGGGGGCTGGAAGCTTTCTTT.

This clone occurred a few times. A read error may produce the germline difference seen at one junction end. The CDR3 nucleotides are TGTGCCAGTAGTATAGATGGTGATAACCCCGGGGACTTC. Protein product: CASSIDGDNPGDF. The J gene is TRBJ2-4, the V gene TRBV19; D might be TRBD2 (5 bases). Germline CDR1 reads LNHDA; CDR2 reads SQIVND (reference sequence). CDR3 size: 13 residues.

The chain carries TRBV6-5 and TRBJ1-3; D gene ambiguous. This CDR3 has 14 amino acids. In germline, CDR1 is MNHEY, CDR2 SVGAGI. The V end lost 10 bases, the J end lost 7 bases, and 20 bases lay between the germline ends. The CDR3 nucleotides read TGTGCCACCTCGCTCGGAACGCTTGACAACACCATATATTTT. This encodes CATSLGTLDNTIYF.

The chain uses TRBV18 and TRBJ2-3; D is perhaps TRBD1 or TRBD2 (5 bases each). Germline CDR1 is KGHSH and CDR2 is LQKENI. V dropped 2 bases and J dropped 3 bases, with 12 bases sitting between them. The CDR3 has 15 amino acids. The CDR3 here is CASSPVGATTDTQYF. The DNA of the CDR3 is TGTGCCAGCTCACCAGTCGGGGCCACGACAGATACGCAGTATTTT.

The V gene is TRBV6-6, the J gene TRBJ1-4; possible D gene TRBD1, 6 bases. This CDR3 is 14 amino acids long. CDR1 and CDR2 (germline): MNHNY, SVGAGI (reference sequence). With 7 bases removed from V and 5 bases from J, the gap between germline ends came to 14 bases. CDR3 in amino acids: CASTEGGGNEKLFF. The CDR3 DNA reads as TGTGCCAGCACAGAGGGGGGAGGCAATGAAAAACTGTTTTTT.

The V gene is TRBV19, the J gene TRBJ1-2; D is undetermined. Per germline, CDR1 LNHDA and CDR2 SQIVND (reference sequence). The CDR3 is 11 residues long. Trimming stripped 7 bases from V and 3 bases from J, with 6 bases between. This CDR3 reads CASTWDYGYTF. The DNA for the CDR3 is TGTGCCAGTACCTGGGACTATGGCTACACCTTC.

This clone was seen once. CDR3 loop: CASSPMGLANYGYTF. The CDR3 region has the DNA TGTGCCAGCAGCCCGATGGGGCTAGCTAACTATGGCTACACCTTC. The J gene is TRBJ1-2, the V gene TRBV14; tentatively, D is TRBD1 (5 bases). Germline CDR1 reads SGHDN; CDR2 reads FVKESK. V lost 4 bases and J lost 0, with 12 bases in between. The CDR3 extends over 15 amino acids.